This TCR beta chain came from a study of T cells in Graves' hyperthyroidism and ophthalmopathy. Study at large: Staff took peripheral blood when the initial diagnosis was made, before any treatment began.

Hyperthyroidism patients were newly diagnosed, had disease duration under 2 months, and were aged 18 to 65 years. Patients showing uncontrolled infection, other autoimmune disease, pregnancy or lactation were ineligible. This clonotype was counted at least ten times. RNA transcripts provided the source from which TCR beta CDR3 regions were amplified. The TCR CDR3 first-round RT-PCR relied on the HTBI primer set. TCRdb analysed the multiplex PCR reads with MiXCR anew, one entry per CDR3 protein. In the table there are about 350,000 distinct CDR3 sequences, approximately 15% of which are singletons. Germline V gene sequence: CDR1 DFQATT, CDR2 SNEGSKA (reference sequence). The V and J ends lost 6 bases and 4 bases, in that order; junction bases with no gene match: 5. The CDR3 totals 14 residues.

This TCR derives from a woman aged 25 to 39 with Graves' hyperthyroidism. The rearrangement links TRBV20-1 to TRBJ2-3, with 12 bases identical to TRBD2. Sequenced material: blood. The CDR3 DNA is TGCAGTGCGCCTCCTAGCGGGGGGGCAGATACGCAGTATTTT. It is translated as CSAPPSGGADTQYF.